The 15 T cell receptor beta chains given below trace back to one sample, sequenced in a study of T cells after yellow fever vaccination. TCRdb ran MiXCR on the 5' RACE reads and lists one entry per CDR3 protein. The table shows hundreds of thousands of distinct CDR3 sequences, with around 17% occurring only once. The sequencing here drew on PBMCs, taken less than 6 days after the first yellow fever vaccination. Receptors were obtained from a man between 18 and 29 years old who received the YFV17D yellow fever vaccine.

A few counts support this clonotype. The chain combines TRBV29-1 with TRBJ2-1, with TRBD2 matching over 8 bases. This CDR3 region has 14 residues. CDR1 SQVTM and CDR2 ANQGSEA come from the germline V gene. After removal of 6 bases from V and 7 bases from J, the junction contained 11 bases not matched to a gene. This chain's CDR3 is CSVTGRGVLNEQFF. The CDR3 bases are TGCAGCGTAACGGGGCGGGGGGTCTTGAATGAGCAGTTCTTC.

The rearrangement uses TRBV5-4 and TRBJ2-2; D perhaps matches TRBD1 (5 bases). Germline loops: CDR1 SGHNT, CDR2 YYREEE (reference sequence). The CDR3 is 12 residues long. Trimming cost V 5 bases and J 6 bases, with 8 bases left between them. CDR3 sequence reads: CASRAGSGELFF. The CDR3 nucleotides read TGTGCCAGCAGGGCAGGGTCCGGGGAGCTGTTTTTT. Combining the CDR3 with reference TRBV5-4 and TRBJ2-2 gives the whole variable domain ETGVTQSPTHLIKTRGQQVTLRCSSQSGHNTVSWYQQALGQGPQFIFQYYREEENGRGNFPPRFSGLQFPNYSSELNVNALELDDSALYLCASRAGSGELFFGEGSRLTVL.

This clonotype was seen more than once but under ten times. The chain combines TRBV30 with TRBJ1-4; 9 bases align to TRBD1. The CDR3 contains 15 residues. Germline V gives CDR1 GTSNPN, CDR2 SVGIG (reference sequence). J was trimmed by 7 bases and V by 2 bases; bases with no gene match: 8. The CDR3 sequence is CAWSWGDRDTEKLFF. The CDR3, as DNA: TGTGCCTGGAGTTGGGGGGACAGGGACACTGAAAAACTGTTTTTT.

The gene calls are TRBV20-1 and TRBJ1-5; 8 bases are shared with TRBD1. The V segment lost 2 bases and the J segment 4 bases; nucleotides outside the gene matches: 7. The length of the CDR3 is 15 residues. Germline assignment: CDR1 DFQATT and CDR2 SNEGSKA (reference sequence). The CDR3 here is CSARPWTGTNQPQHF. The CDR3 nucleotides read TGCAGTGCTAGACCTTGGACAGGGACAAATCAGCCCCAGCATTTT.

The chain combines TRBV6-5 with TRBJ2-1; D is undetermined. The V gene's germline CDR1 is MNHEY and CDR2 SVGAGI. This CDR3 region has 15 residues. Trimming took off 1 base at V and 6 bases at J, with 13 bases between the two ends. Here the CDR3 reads CASSYFSPGANEQFF. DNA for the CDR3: TGTGCCAGCAGTTACTTTTCCCCAGGAGCCAATGAGCAGTTCTTC.

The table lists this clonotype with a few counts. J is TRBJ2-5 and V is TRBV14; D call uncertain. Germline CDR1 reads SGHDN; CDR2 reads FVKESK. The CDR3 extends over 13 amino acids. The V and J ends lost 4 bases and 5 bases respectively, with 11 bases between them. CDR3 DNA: TGTGCCAGCAGCCTTACCCTGGGGGAGACCCAGTACTTC. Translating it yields CASSLTLGETQYF. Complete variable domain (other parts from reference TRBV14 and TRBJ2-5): EAGVTQFPSHSVIEKGQTVTLRCDPISGHDNLYWYRRVMGKEIKFLLHFVKESKQDESGMPNNRFLAERTGGTYSTLKVQPAELEDSGVYFCASSLTLGETQYFGPGTRLLVL.

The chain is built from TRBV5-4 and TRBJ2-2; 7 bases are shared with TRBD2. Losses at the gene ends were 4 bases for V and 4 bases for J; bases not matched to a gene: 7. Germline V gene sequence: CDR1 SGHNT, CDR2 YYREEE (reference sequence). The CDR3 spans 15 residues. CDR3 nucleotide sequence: TGTGCCAGCAGCCCTCAGCGGGGCACCACCGGGGAGCTGTTTTTT. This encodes CASSPQRGTTGELFF.

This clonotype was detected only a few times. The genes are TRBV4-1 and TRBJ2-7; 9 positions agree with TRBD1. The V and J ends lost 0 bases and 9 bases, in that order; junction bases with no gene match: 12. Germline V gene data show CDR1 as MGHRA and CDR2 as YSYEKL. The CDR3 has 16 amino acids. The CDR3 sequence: CASSQDGQWTGEMQYF. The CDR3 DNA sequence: TGCGCCAGCAGCCAAGATGGTCAGTGGACAGGGGAGATGCAGTACTTC.

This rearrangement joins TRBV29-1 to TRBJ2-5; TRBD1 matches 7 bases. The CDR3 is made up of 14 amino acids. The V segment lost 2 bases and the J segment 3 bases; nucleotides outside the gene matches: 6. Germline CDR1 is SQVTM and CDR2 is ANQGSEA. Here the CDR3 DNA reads TGCAGCGTTGAACGGCAGGGGGTAGAAGAGACCCAGTACTTC. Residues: CSVERQGVEETQYF.

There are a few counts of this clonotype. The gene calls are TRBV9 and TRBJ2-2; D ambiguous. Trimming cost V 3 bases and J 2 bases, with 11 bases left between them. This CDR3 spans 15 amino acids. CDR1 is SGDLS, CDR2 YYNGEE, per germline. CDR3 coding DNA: TGTGCCAGCAGCGCCCTCGAACTTAACACCGGGGAGCTGTTTTTT. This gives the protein CASSALELNTGELFF.

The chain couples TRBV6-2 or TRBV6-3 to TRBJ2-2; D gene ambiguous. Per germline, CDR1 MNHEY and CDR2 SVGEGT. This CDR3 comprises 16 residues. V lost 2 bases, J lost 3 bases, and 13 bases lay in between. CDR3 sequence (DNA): TGTGCCAGCAGTTACCCGATACCTACGTACACCGGGGAGCTGTTTTTT. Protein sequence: CASSYPIPTYTGELFF.

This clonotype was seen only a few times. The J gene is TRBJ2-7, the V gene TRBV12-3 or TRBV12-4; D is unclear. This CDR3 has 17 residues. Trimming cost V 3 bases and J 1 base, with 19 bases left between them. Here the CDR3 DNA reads TGTGCCAGCAGTTTTCGTCTGGGCAGTCATGGGTCCTACGAGCAGTACGTC. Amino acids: CASSFRLGSHGSYEQYV.

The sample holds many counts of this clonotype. CDR3 coding DNA: TGCAGTGCTACCACTAGCGGGGGAACAGATACGCAGTATTTT. Residues: CSATTSGGTDTQYF. The V call is TRBV20-1, the J call TRBJ2-3; 11 bases align to TRBD2. This CDR3 region has 14 residues. Unmatched junction bases numbered 3, after V lost 4 bases and J lost 3 bases. Per germline, CDR1 DFQATT and CDR2 SNEGSKA (reference sequence).

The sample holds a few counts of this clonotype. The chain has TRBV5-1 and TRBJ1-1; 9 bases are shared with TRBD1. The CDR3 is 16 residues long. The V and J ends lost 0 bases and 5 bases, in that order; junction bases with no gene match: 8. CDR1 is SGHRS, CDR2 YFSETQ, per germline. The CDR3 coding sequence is TGCGCCAGCAGCTTGGGGAGGGCCGGGACAGGGACTGAAGCTTTCTTT. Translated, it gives CASSLGRAGTGTEAFF.

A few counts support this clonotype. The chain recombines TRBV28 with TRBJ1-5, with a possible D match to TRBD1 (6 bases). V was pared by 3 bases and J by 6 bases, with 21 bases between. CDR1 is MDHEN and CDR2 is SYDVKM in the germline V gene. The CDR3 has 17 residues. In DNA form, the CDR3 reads TGTGCCAGCAGTTTTGGGCGCTCAAGGGGGGCGGCTCAGCCCCAGCATTTT. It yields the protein CASSFGRSRGAAQPQHF.